These 5 T cell receptor beta chains came from one sample sequenced in a study of blood T cell repertoires in COVID-19. The assay was immunoSEQ multiplex PCR, and TCRdb's table has in-frame clones only and misses some. The sample consists of about 130,000 clones, roughly 84% of them appearing once. Sequencing was done on a sample of peripheral blood. The receptors shown here come from a woman in her twenties or thirties who had recovered from COVID-19.

Note on this clone: The same CDR3 is also encoded by other DNA sequences in this sample. The CDR3, as DNA: TGTGCCAGCAGCTTGGTCGCGGGACTTCCGACAGATACGCAGTATTTT. Protein: CASSLVAGLPTDTQYF. The rearrangement uses TRBV5-4 and TRBJ2-3, with a possible D match to TRBD2 (6 bases). V was trimmed by 0 bases and J by 3 bases, leaving 14 bases between them. The CDR3 spans 16 residues. CDR1 is SGHNT and CDR2 is YYREEE in the germline V gene (reference sequence).

The CDR3 sequence: CASHLTGREQETQYF. CDR3 nucleotides: TGCGCCAGCCACTTGACGGGGCGGGAACAAGAGACCCAGTACTTC. The chain has TRBV5-1 and TRBJ2-5; D is possibly TRBD2 (6 bases). CDR3 size: 15 residues. Trimming removed 7 bases from V and 2 bases from J, with 18 bases in between. Germline-derived CDR1 and CDR2 are SGHRS and YFSETQ. Complete variable domain (other parts from reference TRBV5-1 and TRBJ2-5): KAGVTQTPRYLIKTRGQQVTLSCSPISGHRSVSWYQQTPGQGLQFLFEYFSETQRNKGNFPGRFSGRQFSNSRSEMNVSTLELGDSALYLCASHLTGREQETQYFGPGTRLLVL.

V is TRBV21-1 and J is TRBJ1-1. TRBV21-1 is shown as a pseudogene. The CDR3 sequence is 15 residues long. This CDR3 reads CASSKDEGSRTEAFF. The CDR3 DNA reads TGTGCCAGCAGCAAAGATGAGGGAAGTCGGACTGAAGCTTTCTTT.

CDR3 sequence reads: CAISGRGRDQETQYF. For the CDR3, the DNA is TGTGCCATCAGTGGACGCGGGAGGGATCAAGAGACCCAGTACTTC. The chain is built from TRBV10-3 and TRBJ2-5, with TRBD2 matching over 9 bases. With V trimmed by 4 bases and J by 2 bases, 5 bases remained unmatched. The CDR3 consists of 15 residues. The germline gives CDR1 ENHRY, CDR2 SYGVKD.

This clone was found once. The chain uses TRBV2 and TRBJ2-2; tentatively, D is TRBD2 (6 bases). Trimming removed 4 bases at V and 1 base at J, with 7 bases between. Germline CDR1 and CDR2: SNHLY and FYNNEI. The CDR3 is 14 residues long. For the CDR3, the DNA is TGTGCCAGCAGTGGTAGCGGGAACACCGGGGAGCTGTTTTTT. The encoded protein is CASSGSGNTGELFF.